The sequence of this T cell receptor beta chain was determined in a study of Ad26.COV2.S vaccination and SARS-CoV-2 variants. Whole-study context: Ad26.COV2.S, an intramuscular injection, was given once or twice 56 days apart.

As concerns this clone: The antigen is undetermined.

Trimming left V 0 bases short and J 0 bases short, with 16 bases between. Germline V CDR1 and CDR2: MNHEY, SVGEGT. CDR3 length equals 18 residues. Noted treatment: 15 to 20 received Ad26.COV2.S at low or high dose, single or two shots; about five received placebo; per-sample allocation not given. Sampling occurred on day 63 after the first vaccine or placebo injection. TCRdb keeps only in-frame clones here, not all; method: immunoSEQ multiplex PCR. The table records around 450,000 clones, around 89% of them present only once. Whole-study findings and limits: Spike-specific CD8+ and CD4+ T cell responses reportedly showed substantial breadth after vaccination.

This clonotype originated in a person between 18 and 59 years old who received the Ad26.COV2.S COVID-19 vaccine or a placebo. The sample in question was peripheral blood, obtained in a trial of Ad26.COV2.S vaccine versus placebo. The chain links TRBV6-2 or TRBV6-3 to TRBJ2-3, with unresolved D. The CDR3 coding sequence is TGTGCCAGCAGTTACTCGAACGGCATTCCTTCTAGCACAGATACGCAGTATTTT. This sequence encodes CASSYSNGIPSSTDTQYF.